These T cell receptor beta chains were read from a single sample in a study of shared T cell receptors in the human thymus. Data came from immunoSEQ multiplex PCR; TCRdb stores just in-frame clones and leaves some out. The sample has some 640,000 clones; around 87% are singletons. The sample also formed part of further work on human thymus T cells.

Specimen: thymocytes. The receptors here all came from a boy in the first two years of life with a congenital heart defect. CDR3s include the opening cysteine and the closing phenylalanine or tryptophan. D genes are given only for firm matches. Size is omitted from some rows. Given values are once, few, many or a class for expanded clones.

>-|-|TRBJ2-2|11|TRBV15
TGTGCCGTATCGTCTACCGGGGAGCTGTTTTTT
CAVSSTGELFF
>-|once|TRBJ2-3|15|TRBV5-6
TGTGCCAGCAGCTTCGGGGACTCAAGGTTGGATACGCAGTATTTT
CASSFGDSRLDTQYF
>TRBD2|-|TRBJ2-1|13|TRBV7-9
TGTGCCAGCAGCGGGAGGGACTACAATGAGCAGTTCTTC
CASSGRDYNEQFF
>-|-|TRBJ1-1|14|TRBV6-1
TGTGCCAGCAGTGAGAGGGGGGGGTGGACTGAAGCTTTCTTT
CASSERGGWTEAFF
>-|-|TRBJ1-2|14|TRBV5-6
TGTGCCAGCAGCTTGCCCCAGGGTAACTATGGCTACACCTTC
CASSLPQGNYGYTF
>-|-|TRBJ1-2|13|TRBV9
TGTGCCAGCGGAGGGGGGGCCGTTTATGGCTACACCTTC
CASGGGAVYGYTF
>-|once|TRBJ2-1|17|TRBV27
TGTGCCAGCAGTTCCCATAGGGTAGCGGCTCCCAACAATGAGCAGTTCTTC
CASSSHRVAAPNNEQFF
>-|-|TRBJ2-1|13|TRBV2
TGTGCCAGCAGTGGCAGGGGGGACAATGAGCAGTTCTTC
CASSGRGDNEQFF
>TRBD1|few|TRBJ1-6|15|TRBV19
TGTGCCAGTAGTCCGGACAGGGGGGGGAATTCACCCCTCCACTTT
CASSPDRGGNSPLHF
>TRBD2|-|TRBJ2-3|16|TRBV25-1
TGTGCCAGCAGTGAACGCAGCGGGAGGTCCACAGATACGCAGTATTTT
CASSERSGRSTDTQYF
>-|-|TRBJ1-5|14|TRBV5-8
TGTGCCAGCAGCTTAGCGGGCTACGATCAGCCCCAGCATTTT
CASSLAGYDQPQHF
>-|once|TRBJ1-3|19|TRBV9
TGTGCCAGCAGCGAAGGGAGTATTCACTGGGGGGGTTCTGGAAACACCATATATTTT
CASSEGSIHWGGSGNTIYF
>-|-|TRBJ1-6|14|TRBV7-2
TGTGCCAGCAGAAATACAGGGAAAACTTCACCCCTCCACTTT
CASRNTGKTSPLHF
>-|once|TRBJ1-1|16|TRBV19
TGTGCCAGTAGTAGTTCTACCGACACTCCGAACACTGAAGCTTTCTTT
CASSSSTDTPNTEAFF
>-|-|TRBJ2-1|16|TRBV6-6
TGTGCCAGCAGCCGAGGACAGCGCCGGGCATACAATGAGCAGTTCTTC
CASSRGQRRAYNEQFF
>TRBD1|-|TRBJ2-3|16|TRBV5-4
TGTGCCAGCAGACCAGACAGGGGTCGGCGAGGCGGTACGCAGTATTTT
CASRPDRGRRGGTQYF
>-|-|TRBJ1-5|16|TRBV7-2
TGTGCCAGCAGCTTATGGGCTGAATATAGCAATCAGCCCCAGCATTTT
CASSLWAEYSNQPQHF